These T cell receptor beta chains were read from a single sample in a study of T cells in Graves' hyperthyroidism and ophthalmopathy. One entry per CDR3 protein results from TCRdb running MiXCR on the multiplex PCR reads. The table has 400,000 or so distinct CDR3 sequences, roughly 14% seen once. The sequenced material came from blood. The origin of the receptors is a young woman with Graves' ophthalmopathy. Each CDR3 is given with its conserved first and last residue. D genes are given only for firm matches. The size field is filled for only some rows; it gives once, few, many or a size class.

v_gene: TRBV28; d_gene: -; j_gene: TRBJ1-2; abundance: many; CDR3nt: TGTGCCAGCGGGCAACAGACGAATAACTATGGCTACACCTTC; CDR3aa: CASGQQTNNYGYTF
v_gene: TRBV20-1; d_gene: TRBD1; j_gene: TRBJ1-1; abundance: -; CDR3nt: TGCAGTGTCGGGAGGGACAGAACCATGAACACTGAAGCTTTCTTT; CDR3aa: CSVGRDRTMNTEAFF
v_gene: TRBV24-1; d_gene: -; j_gene: TRBJ1-2; abundance: many; CDR3nt: TGTGCCACCAGTGCGGGCGGTGCCTATGGCTACACCTTC; CDR3aa: CATSAGGAYGYTF
v_gene: TRBV6-1; d_gene: -; j_gene: TRBJ1-1; abundance: many; CDR3nt: TGTGCCAGCAGGACCTTGAACACTGAAGCTTTCTTT; CDR3aa: CASRTLNTEAFF
v_gene: TRBV10-3; d_gene: -; j_gene: TRBJ1-1; abundance: few; CDR3nt: TGTGCCATCAGTGAAACGGGACCCCGGATAGGCTTAGACACTGAAGCTTTCTTT; CDR3aa: CAISETGPRIGLDTEAFF
v_gene: TRBV5-6; d_gene: -; j_gene: TRBJ1-1; abundance: -; CDR3nt: TGTGCCAGCAGCCAGGGTATTACTGAAGCTTTCTTT; CDR3aa: CASSQGITEAFF
v_gene: TRBV27; d_gene: -; j_gene: TRBJ1-6; abundance: -; CDR3nt: TGTGCCAGCAGTTTCCTACCGACCATAAATTCACCCCTCCGCTTT; CDR3aa: CASSFLPTINSPLRF
v_gene: TRBV12-3/TRBV12-4; d_gene: -; j_gene: TRBJ2-7; abundance: many; CDR3nt: TGTGCCAGCACCACCAGCTCCTACGAGCAGTACTTC; CDR3aa: CASTTSSYEQYF
v_gene: TRBV3-1; d_gene: -; j_gene: TRBJ1-5; abundance: many; CDR3nt: TGTGCCAGCAGCCAAGATCTCTCGGACAGCAATCAGCCCCAGCATTTT; CDR3aa: CASSQDLSDSNQPQHF
v_gene: TRBV2; d_gene: TRBD2; j_gene: TRBJ2-7; abundance: -; CDR3nt: TGTGCCAGCAGTCCAACTAGCGGGGGGACGGGTTCCTACGAGCAGTACTTC; CDR3aa: CASSPTSGGTGSYEQYF
v_gene: TRBV6-1; d_gene: TRBD2; j_gene: TRBJ2-1; abundance: -; CDR3nt: TGTGCCAGCAGTTACGGGGGGATTGGAGTAAATGAGCAGTTCTTC; CDR3aa: CASSYGGIGVNEQFF
v_gene: TRBV3-1; d_gene: -; j_gene: TRBJ1-6; abundance: few; CDR3nt: TGTGCCAGCAGCCCGACCGGGGGGTATAATTCACCCCTCCACTTT; CDR3aa: CASSPTGGYNSPLHF
v_gene: TRBV7-3; d_gene: -; j_gene: TRBJ1-2; abundance: -; CDR3nt: TGTGCCAGCAGCACACGACAGGCCGGTGGCTACACCTTC; CDR3aa: CASSTRQAGGYTF
v_gene: TRBV20-1; d_gene: -; j_gene: TRBJ2-3; abundance: many; CDR3nt: TGCAGTGCTCTGAGGGGTGGGGGAGGTCTGACAGATACGCAGTATTTT; CDR3aa: CSALRGGGGLTDTQYF
v_gene: TRBV7-9; d_gene: TRBD1; j_gene: TRBJ1-2; abundance: few; CDR3nt: TGTGCCAGCAGCTTATTAGGGACAGGGGCCTATGGCTACACCTTC; CDR3aa: CASSLLGTGAYGYTF
v_gene: TRBV11-3; d_gene: TRBD1; j_gene: TRBJ1-2; abundance: many; CDR3nt: TGTGCCAGCAGCTTACAGGGGGGGGATGGCTACACCTTC; CDR3aa: CASSLQGGDGYTF
v_gene: TRBV29-1; d_gene: TRBD2; j_gene: TRBJ2-3; abundance: many; CDR3nt: TGCAGCGTGGGACTAGCGGGGCAGAACACAGATACGCAGTATTTT; CDR3aa: CSVGLAGQNTDTQYF
v_gene: TRBV27; d_gene: -; j_gene: TRBJ2-2; abundance: few; CDR3nt: TGTGCCAGCAGTTTAAGAGGTGTTCGAGGGGAGCTGTTTTTT; CDR3aa: CASSLRGVRGELFF
v_gene: TRBV28; d_gene: -; j_gene: TRBJ1-1; abundance: many; CDR3nt: TGTGCCAGCAGTTCAGCCAGGGGCACTGAAGCTTTCTTT; CDR3aa: CASSSARGTEAFF
v_gene: TRBV7-9; d_gene: TRBD1; j_gene: TRBJ2-1; abundance: many; CDR3nt: TGTGCCAGCAGCTTAGATCTGGGACAGGGGTGGAATGAGCAGTTCTTC; CDR3aa: CASSLDLGQGWNEQFF
v_gene: TRBV29-1; d_gene: -; j_gene: TRBJ1-2; abundance: many; CDR3nt: TGCAGCGTTGGCGGCGGGTATGGCTACACCTTC; CDR3aa: CSVGGGYGYTF
v_gene: TRBV15; d_gene: -; j_gene: TRBJ2-5; abundance: -; CDR3nt: TGTGCCACCAGCACCACGGAGACCCAGTACTTC; CDR3aa: CATSTTETQYF
v_gene: TRBV4-1; d_gene: TRBD1; j_gene: TRBJ2-1; abundance: many; CDR3nt: TGCGCCAGCAGCCCGTCGGGACAGGGAGCCAATGAGCAGTTCTTC; CDR3aa: CASSPSGQGANEQFF
v_gene: TRBV20-1; d_gene: -; j_gene: TRBJ1-1; abundance: many; CDR3nt: TGCAGTGCACAACCCTCCGCTGAAGCTTTCTTT; CDR3aa: CSAQPSAEAFF
v_gene: TRBV5-1; d_gene: TRBD1; j_gene: TRBJ2-3; abundance: -; CDR3nt: TGCGCCAGCAGTTCAGGGTTAAGGGGGCTGGGCACAGATACGCAGTATTTT; CDR3aa: CASSSGLRGLGTDTQYF
v_gene: TRBV29-1; d_gene: -; j_gene: TRBJ1-1; abundance: many; CDR3nt: TGCAGCGTTGAAGCCCCGGGGAGGGACACTGAAGCTTTCTTT; CDR3aa: CSVEAPGRDTEAFF
v_gene: TRBV28; d_gene: -; j_gene: TRBJ1-5; abundance: -; CDR3nt: TGTGCCAGCAGTCCTATTAGAGTCGGTCAGCCCCAGCATTTT; CDR3aa: CASSPIRVGQPQHF
v_gene: TRBV7-6; d_gene: -; j_gene: TRBJ2-3; abundance: many; CDR3nt: TGTGCCAGCAGCTTAGCGGGGGGGCGGCTAACAGATACGCAGTATTTT; CDR3aa: CASSLAGGRLTDTQYF
v_gene: TRBV6-1; d_gene: TRBD1; j_gene: TRBJ2-2; abundance: -; CDR3nt: TGTGCCAGCAGGGGACCCGGGACAGGGGCCGGGGAGCTGTTTTTT; CDR3aa: CASRGPGTGAGELFF
v_gene: TRBV28; d_gene: TRBD2; j_gene: TRBJ2-1; abundance: many; CDR3nt: TGTGCCAGCAGTTTAGCGGGGGGGCTCCATGAGCAGTTCTTC; CDR3aa: CASSLAGGLHEQFF
v_gene: TRBV3-1; d_gene: -; j_gene: TRBJ2-2; abundance: many; CDR3nt: TGTGCCAGCAGCCAAGTAGACTCCGGGGAGCTGTTTTTT; CDR3aa: CASSQVDSGELFF
v_gene: TRBV9; d_gene: -; j_gene: TRBJ2-2; abundance: -; CDR3nt: TGTGCCAGCAGCGCCCCTGGGACATCTATCACCGGGGAGCTGTTTTTT; CDR3aa: CASSAPGTSITGELFF
v_gene: TRBV3-1; d_gene: TRBD1; j_gene: TRBJ2-3; abundance: many; CDR3nt: TGTGCCAGCAGCCCCTACAGGGGGGAGAGGCACACAGATACGCAGTATTTT; CDR3aa: CASSPYRGERHTDTQYF
v_gene: TRBV27; d_gene: TRBD1; j_gene: TRBJ2-7; abundance: many; CDR3nt: TGTGCCAGCTGGGACAGGTACTACGAGCAGTACTTC; CDR3aa: CASWDRYYEQYF
v_gene: TRBV15; d_gene: TRBD2; j_gene: TRBJ2-3; abundance: many; CDR3nt: TGTGCCACCAGCAGAGAACCTAGCGGAACAGATACGCAGTATTTT; CDR3aa: CATSREPSGTDTQYF
v_gene: TRBV2; d_gene: TRBD1; j_gene: TRBJ2-7; abundance: -; CDR3nt: TGTGCCAGCAGCACCGGGACAGGGGATTCCTACGAGCAGTACTTC; CDR3aa: CASSTGTGDSYEQYF
v_gene: TRBV30; d_gene: -; j_gene: TRBJ1-1; abundance: many; CDR3nt: TGTGCCTGGAGAGGTGGCACTGAAGCTTTCTTT; CDR3aa: CAWRGGTEAFF
v_gene: TRBV2; d_gene: -; j_gene: TRBJ2-2; abundance: -; CDR3nt: TGTGCCAGCCGTAGTCTAGCGAACACCGGGGAGCTGTTTTTT; CDR3aa: CASRSLANTGELFF
v_gene: TRBV7-9; d_gene: -; j_gene: TRBJ1-2; abundance: -; CDR3nt: TGTGCCAGCACCGAACTGCCGGAGGGGGAGCCCTATGGCTACACCTTC; CDR3aa: CASTELPEGEPYGYTF
v_gene: TRBV6-1; d_gene: -; j_gene: TRBJ2-7; abundance: many; CDR3nt: TGTGCCAGCAGTGGATTGAAGGGGCGATCATCCTACGAGCAGTACTTC; CDR3aa: CASSGLKGRSSYEQYF
v_gene: TRBV20-1; d_gene: -; j_gene: TRBJ1-2; abundance: many; CDR3nt: TGCAGTGCTAGCGGTGGCTACACCTTC; CDR3aa: CSASGGYTF
v_gene: TRBV5-6; d_gene: TRBD2; j_gene: TRBJ2-2; abundance: many; CDR3nt: TGTGCCAGCAGCTTGTCGTCGGGAGGGTATGCCACCGGGGAGCTGTTTTTT; CDR3aa: CASSLSSGGYATGELFF
v_gene: TRBV20-1; d_gene: TRBD1; j_gene: TRBJ1-6; abundance: -; CDR3nt: TGCAGTGCTAGAGGGAAGGGGACAGGAAATTCACCCCTCCACTTT; CDR3aa: CSARGKGTGNSPLHF
v_gene: TRBV4-1; d_gene: -; j_gene: TRBJ1-2; abundance: few; CDR3nt: TGCGCCAGCAGCCGAGCAGGGGTGGGTGGCTACACCTTC; CDR3aa: CASSRAGVGGYTF
v_gene: TRBV20-1; d_gene: -; j_gene: TRBJ1-5; abundance: many; CDR3nt: TGCAGTGCTAGTACCGATTATCAGCCCCAGCATTTT; CDR3aa: CSASTDYQPQHF
v_gene: TRBV20-1; d_gene: -; j_gene: TRBJ1-4; abundance: many; CDR3nt: TGCAGTGCTAGAGATGGGACTTTGGCCTCGGGGGAAAAACTGTTTTTT; CDR3aa: CSARDGTLASGEKLFF
v_gene: TRBV4-1; d_gene: -; j_gene: TRBJ2-3; abundance: -; CDR3nt: TGCGCCAGCAGCCACCAGGCTCAGGGGAGGATAGATACGCAGTATTTT; CDR3aa: CASSHQAQGRIDTQYF
v_gene: TRBV2; d_gene: -; j_gene: TRBJ2-6; abundance: -; CDR3nt: TGTGCCAGCACGGAACCGAACTCTGGGGCCAACGTCCTGACTTTC; CDR3aa: CASTEPNSGANVLTF
v_gene: TRBV30; d_gene: TRBD1; j_gene: TRBJ1-3; abundance: many; CDR3nt: TGTGCCGTTCAGACAGGGGCGAACACCATATATTTT; CDR3aa: CAVQTGANTIYF
v_gene: TRBV12-3/TRBV12-4; d_gene: -; j_gene: TRBJ2-7; abundance: many; CDR3nt: TGTGCCAGCAGTACCATATACGAGCAGTACTTC; CDR3aa: CASSTIYEQYF